What follows describes a single TCR beta chain. These data originate in a study of blood T cells in healthy people across ages. A second about 7 to 11 cycle PCR used barcoded and J-beta primers. TCRdb ran MiXCR on the 5' RACE reads and lists one entry per CDR3 protein. The profile shows about 1,600,000 distinct CDR3 sequences, 42% of them singletons. The germline V gene has CDR1 SGHTA and CDR2 FQGNSA. V trimming: 2 bases; J trimming: 2 bases; junction bases outside the gene matches: 5. This CDR3 spans 16 amino acids. The chain couples TRBV7-2 to TRBJ2-2; 7 positions match TRBD1. Input material: blood. The TCR was taken from a woman aged 18 to 35 in good health. The CDR3 loop is CASSLRGTANTGELFF. CDR3 DNA sequence: TGTGCCAGCAGCTTAAGGGGGACAGCAAACACCGGGGAGCTGTTTTTT.